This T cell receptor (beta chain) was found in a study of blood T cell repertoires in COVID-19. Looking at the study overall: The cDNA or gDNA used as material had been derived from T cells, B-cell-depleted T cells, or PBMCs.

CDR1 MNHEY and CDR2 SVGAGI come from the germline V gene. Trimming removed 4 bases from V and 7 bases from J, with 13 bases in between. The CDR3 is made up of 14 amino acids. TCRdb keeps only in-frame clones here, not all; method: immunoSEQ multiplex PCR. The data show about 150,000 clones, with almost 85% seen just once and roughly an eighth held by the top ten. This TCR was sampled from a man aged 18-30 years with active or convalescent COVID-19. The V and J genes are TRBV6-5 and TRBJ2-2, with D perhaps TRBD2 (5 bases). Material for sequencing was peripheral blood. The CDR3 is CASSFRENGGELFF. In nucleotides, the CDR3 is TGTGCCAGCAGTTTCCGGGAAAACGGCGGGGAGCTGTTTTTT.